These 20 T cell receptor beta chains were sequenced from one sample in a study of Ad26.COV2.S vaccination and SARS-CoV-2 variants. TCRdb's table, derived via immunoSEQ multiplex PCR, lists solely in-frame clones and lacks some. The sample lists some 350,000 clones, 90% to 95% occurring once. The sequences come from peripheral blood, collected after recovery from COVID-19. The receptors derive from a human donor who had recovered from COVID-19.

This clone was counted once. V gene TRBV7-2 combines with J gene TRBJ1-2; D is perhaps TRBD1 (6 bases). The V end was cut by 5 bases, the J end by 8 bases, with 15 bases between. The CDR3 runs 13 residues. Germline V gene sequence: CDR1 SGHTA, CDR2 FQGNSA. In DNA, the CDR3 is TGTGCCAGCAGCCCATCCTTGAGGGGGGGCTACACCTTC. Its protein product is CASSPSLRGGYTF. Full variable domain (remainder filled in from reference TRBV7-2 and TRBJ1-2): GAGVSQSPSNKVTEKGKDVELRCDPISGHTALYWYRQSLGQGLEFLIYFQGNSAPDKSGLPSDRFSAERTGGSVSTLTIQRTQQEDSAVYLCASSPSLRGGYTFGSGTRLTVV.

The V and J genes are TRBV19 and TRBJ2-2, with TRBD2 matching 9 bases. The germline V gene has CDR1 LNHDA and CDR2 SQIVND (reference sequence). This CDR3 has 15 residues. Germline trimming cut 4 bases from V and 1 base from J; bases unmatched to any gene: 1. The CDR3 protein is CASSNSGGNTGELFF. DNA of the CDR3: TGTGCCAGTAGTAATAGCGGGGGGAACACCGGGGAGCTGTTTTTT.

Written as DNA, the CDR3 is TGTGCCAGCAGTGCAAACAGGGCCTACAGCACAGATACGCAGTATTTT. It encodes CASSANRAYSTDTQYF. The genes are TRBV6-1 and TRBJ2-3; TRBD1 might be the D (6 bases). The CDR3 runs to 16 residues. V was shortened by 4 bases and J by 0 bases, with 14 bases between the two germline ends. Germline assignment: CDR1 MNHNS and CDR2 SASEGT.

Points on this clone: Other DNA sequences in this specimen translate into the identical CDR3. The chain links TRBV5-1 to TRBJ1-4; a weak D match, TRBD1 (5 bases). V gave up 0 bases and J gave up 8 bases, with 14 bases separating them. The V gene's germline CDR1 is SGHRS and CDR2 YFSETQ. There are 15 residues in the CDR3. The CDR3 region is CASSLVGQRGEKLFF. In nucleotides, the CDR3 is TGCGCCAGCAGCTTGGTCGGACAACGGGGGGAAAAACTGTTTTTT.

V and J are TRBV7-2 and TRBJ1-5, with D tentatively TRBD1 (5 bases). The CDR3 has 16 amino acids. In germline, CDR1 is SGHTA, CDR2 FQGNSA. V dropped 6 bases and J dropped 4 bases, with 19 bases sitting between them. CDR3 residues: CASSSPLGEGNQPQHF. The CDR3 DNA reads TGTGCCAGCAGTTCCCCTTTGGGGGAGGGGAATCAGCCCCAGCATTTT.

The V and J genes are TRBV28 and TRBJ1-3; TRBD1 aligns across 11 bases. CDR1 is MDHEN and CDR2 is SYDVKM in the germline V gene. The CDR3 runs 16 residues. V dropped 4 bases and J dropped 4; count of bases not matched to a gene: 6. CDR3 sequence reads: CASSSPGTGGGNTIYF. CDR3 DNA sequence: TGTGCCAGCAGTTCGCCGGGGACAGGGGGAGGAAACACCATATATTTT.

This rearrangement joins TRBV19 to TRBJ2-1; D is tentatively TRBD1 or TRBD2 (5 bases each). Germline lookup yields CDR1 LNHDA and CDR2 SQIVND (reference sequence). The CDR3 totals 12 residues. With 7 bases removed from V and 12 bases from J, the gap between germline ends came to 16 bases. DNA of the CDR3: TGTGCCAGTACCGATACCGGGGCGACGCAGTTCTTC. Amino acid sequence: CASTDTGATQFF.

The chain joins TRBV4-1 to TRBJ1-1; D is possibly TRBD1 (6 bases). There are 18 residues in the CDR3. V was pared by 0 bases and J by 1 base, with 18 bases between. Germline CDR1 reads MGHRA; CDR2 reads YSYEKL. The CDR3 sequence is CASSQDLVGGQKNTEAFF. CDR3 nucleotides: TGCGCCAGCAGCCAAGATTTGGTAGGCGGACAGAAGAACACTGAAGCTTTCTTT.

CDR3 sequence reads: CASSLGNYEQYF. The CDR3 DNA follows: TGCGCCAGCAGCTTGGGAAACTACGAGCAGTACTTC. J is TRBJ2-7 and V is TRBV5-1; D call uncertain. In germline, CDR1 is SGHRS, CDR2 YFSETQ. Trimming took off 0 bases at V and 3 bases at J, with 4 bases between the two ends. The CDR3 spans 12 residues.

The CDR3 DNA reads as TGCGCCAGCAGGGGGGCAGGGGCAAACCTGAACACTGAAGCTTTCTTT. Its translation: CASRGAGANLNTEAFF. V is TRBV5-1 and J is TRBJ1-1; TRBD1 might be the D (6 bases). V was cut by 5 bases and J by 0 bases, with 17 bases left in between. Germline V gene data show CDR1 as SGHRS and CDR2 as YFSETQ. This CDR3 has 16 residues.

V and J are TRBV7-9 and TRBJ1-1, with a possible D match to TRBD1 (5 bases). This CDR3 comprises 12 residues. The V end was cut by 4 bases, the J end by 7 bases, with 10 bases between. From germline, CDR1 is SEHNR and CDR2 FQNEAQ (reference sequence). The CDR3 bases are TGTGCCAGCAGCTGGGGGGACGGTGAAGCTTTCTTT. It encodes CASSWGDGEAFF.

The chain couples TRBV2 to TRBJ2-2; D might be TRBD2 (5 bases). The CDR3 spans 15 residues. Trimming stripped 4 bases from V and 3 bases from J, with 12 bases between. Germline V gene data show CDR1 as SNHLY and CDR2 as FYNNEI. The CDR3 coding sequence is TGTGCCAGCAGTGCCCGGGGAGATTACACCGGGGAGCTGTTTTTT. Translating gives CASSARGDYTGELFF.

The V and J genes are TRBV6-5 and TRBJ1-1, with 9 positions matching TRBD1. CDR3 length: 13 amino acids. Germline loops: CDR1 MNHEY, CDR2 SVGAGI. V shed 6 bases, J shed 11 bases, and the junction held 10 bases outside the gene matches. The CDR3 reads CASRAGTGPPAFF. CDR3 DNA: TGTGCCAGCAGGGCCGGGACAGGGCCTCCGGCTTTCTTT.

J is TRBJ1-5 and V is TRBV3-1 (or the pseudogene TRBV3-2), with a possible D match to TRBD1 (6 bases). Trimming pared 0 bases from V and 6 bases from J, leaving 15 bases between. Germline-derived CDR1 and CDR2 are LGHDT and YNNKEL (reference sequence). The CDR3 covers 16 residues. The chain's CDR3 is CASSQDPGGWGQPQHF. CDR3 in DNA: TGTGCCAGCAGCCAAGATCCGGGGGGCTGGGGTCAGCCCCAGCATTTT.

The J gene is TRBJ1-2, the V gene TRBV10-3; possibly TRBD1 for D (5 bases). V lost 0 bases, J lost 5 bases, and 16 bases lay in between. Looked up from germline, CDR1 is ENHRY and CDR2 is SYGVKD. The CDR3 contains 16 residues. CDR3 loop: CAISESRSGRVYGYTF. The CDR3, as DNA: TGTGCCATCAGTGAGTCTAGGTCAGGGCGGGTATATGGCTACACCTTC.

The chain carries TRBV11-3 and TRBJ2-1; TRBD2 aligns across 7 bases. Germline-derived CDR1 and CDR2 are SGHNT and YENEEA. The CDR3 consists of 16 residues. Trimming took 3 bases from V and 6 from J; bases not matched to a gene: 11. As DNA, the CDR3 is TGTGCCAGCAGCTTTACACACAGGAGCGGGGCCAATGAGCAGTTCTTC. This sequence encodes CASSFTHRSGANEQFF.

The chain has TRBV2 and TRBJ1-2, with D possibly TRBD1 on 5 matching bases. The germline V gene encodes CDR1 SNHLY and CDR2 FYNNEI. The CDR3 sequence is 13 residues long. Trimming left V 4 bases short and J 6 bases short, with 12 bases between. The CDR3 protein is CASSVLQDHGYTF. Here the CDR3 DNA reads TGTGCCAGCAGTGTTCTACAGGATCATGGCTACACCTTC.

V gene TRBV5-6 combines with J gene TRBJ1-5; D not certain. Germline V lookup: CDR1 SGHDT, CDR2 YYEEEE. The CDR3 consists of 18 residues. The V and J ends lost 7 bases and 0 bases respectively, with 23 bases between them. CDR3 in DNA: TGTGCCAGCGCCCCCCCTAGAGGTACGAGGGCTAGCAATCAGCCCCAGCATTTT. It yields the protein CASAPPRGTRASNQPQHF. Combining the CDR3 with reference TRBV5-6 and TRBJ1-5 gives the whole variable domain DAGVTQSPTHLIKTRGQQVTLRCSPKSGHDTVSWYQQALGQGPQFIFQYYEEEERQRGNFPDRFSGHQFPNYSSELNVNALLLGDSALYLCASAPPRGTRASNQPQHFGDGTRLSIL.

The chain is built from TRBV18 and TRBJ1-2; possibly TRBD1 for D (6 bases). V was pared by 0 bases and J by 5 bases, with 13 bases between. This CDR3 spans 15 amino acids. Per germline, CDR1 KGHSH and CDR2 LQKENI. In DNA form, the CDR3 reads TGTGCCAGCTCACCACCTACAGGGAGACTATATGGCTACACCTTC. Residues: CASSPPTGRLYGYTF.

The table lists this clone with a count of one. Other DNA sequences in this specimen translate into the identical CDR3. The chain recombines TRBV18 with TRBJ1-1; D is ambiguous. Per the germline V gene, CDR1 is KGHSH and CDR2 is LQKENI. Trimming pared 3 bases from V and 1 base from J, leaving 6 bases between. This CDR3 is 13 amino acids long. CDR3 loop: CASSPTGNTEAFF. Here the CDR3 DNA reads TGTGCCAGCTCACCGACGGGGAACACTGAAGCTTTCTTT.